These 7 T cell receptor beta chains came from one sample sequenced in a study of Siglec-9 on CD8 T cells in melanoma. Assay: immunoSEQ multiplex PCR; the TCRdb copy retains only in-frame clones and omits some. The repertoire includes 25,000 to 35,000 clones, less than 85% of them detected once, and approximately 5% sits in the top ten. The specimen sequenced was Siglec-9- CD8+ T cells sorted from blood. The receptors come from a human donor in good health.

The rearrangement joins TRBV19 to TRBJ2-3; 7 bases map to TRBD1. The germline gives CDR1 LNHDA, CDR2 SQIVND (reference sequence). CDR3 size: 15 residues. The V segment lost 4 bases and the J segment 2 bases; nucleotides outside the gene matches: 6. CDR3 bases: TGTGCCAGTAGTACAATGACAGGGTCCACAGATACGCAGTATTTT. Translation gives CASSTMTGSTDTQYF. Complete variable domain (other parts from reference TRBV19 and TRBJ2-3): DGGITQSPKYLFRKEGQNVTLSCEQNLNHDAMYWYRQDPGQGLRLIYYSQIVNDFQKGDIAEGYSVSREKKESFPLTVTSAQKNPTAFYLCASSTMTGSTDTQYFGPGTRLTVL.

The CDR3 DNA reads as TGTGCCAGCAGCTCGAACACAGGGGTCGGGGCCAACGTCCTGACTTTC. It specifies CASSSNTGVGANVLTF. The chain couples TRBV5-8 to TRBJ2-6, with 7 bases that match TRBD1. The germline CDR1 and CDR2 sequences are SGHTS and YDEGEE. After removal of 3 bases from V and 4 bases from J, the junction contained 7 bases not matched to a gene. The length of the CDR3 is 16 residues.

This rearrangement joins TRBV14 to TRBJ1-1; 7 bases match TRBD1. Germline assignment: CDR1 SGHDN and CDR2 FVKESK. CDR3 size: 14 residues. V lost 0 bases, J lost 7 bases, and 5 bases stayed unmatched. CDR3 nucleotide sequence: TGTGCCAGCAGCCAAGAGATCAGGGGGAATGAAGCTTTCTTT. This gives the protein CASSQEIRGNEAFF.

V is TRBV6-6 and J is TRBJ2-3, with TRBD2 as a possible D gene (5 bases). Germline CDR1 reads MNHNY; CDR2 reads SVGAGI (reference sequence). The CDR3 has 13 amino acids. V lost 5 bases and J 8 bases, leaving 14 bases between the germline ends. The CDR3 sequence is CASSSGSRVTQYF. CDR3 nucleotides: TGTGCCAGCAGTAGCGGATCAAGGGTTACGCAGTATTTT.

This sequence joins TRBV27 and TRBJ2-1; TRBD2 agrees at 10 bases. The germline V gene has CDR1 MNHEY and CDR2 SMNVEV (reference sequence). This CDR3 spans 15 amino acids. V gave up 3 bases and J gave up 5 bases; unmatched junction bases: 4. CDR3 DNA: TGTGCCAGCAGTTTTGGACTAGCGGATCACAATGAGCAGTTCTTC. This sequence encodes CASSFGLADHNEQFF.

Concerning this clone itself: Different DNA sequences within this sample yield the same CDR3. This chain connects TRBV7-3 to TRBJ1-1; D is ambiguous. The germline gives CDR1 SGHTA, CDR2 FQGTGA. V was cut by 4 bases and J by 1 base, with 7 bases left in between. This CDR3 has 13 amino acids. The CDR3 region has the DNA TGTGCCAGCAGCTCCTCAGCGAACACTGAAGCTTTCTTT. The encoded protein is CASSSSANTEAFF.

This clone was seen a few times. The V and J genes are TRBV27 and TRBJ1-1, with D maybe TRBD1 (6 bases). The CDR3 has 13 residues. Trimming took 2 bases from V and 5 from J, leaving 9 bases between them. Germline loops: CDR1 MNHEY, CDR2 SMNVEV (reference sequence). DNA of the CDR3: TGTGCCAGCAGTTTAGGAGGGGGAACTGAAGCTTTCTTT. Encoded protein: CASSLGGGTEAFF.